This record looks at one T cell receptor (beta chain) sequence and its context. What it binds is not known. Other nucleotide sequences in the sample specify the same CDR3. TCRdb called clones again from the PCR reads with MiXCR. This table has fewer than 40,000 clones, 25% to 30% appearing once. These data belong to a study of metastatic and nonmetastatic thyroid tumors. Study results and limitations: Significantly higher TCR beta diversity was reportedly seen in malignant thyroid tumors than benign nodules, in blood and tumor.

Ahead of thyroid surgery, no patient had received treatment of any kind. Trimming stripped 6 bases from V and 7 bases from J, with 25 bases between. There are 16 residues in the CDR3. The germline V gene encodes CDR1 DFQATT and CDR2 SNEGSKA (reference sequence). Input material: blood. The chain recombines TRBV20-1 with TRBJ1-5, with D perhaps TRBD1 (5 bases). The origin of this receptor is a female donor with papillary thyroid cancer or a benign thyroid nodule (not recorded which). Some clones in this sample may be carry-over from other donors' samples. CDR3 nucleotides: TGCAGTGCCAGACCACCAGGGACGACCGCGGGGCAGCCCCAGCATTTT. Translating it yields CSARPPGTTAGQPQHF.